This is a list of T cell receptor beta chains from one sample in a study of long-term antiretroviral therapy in people with HIV. Data came from immunoSEQ multiplex PCR; TCRdb stores just in-frame clones and leaves some out. This sample carries around 33,000 clones, roughly four fifths of them seen once, and the ten largest clones take 7.9%. The source material was unsorted PBMCs, sampled 0.4 years before starting antiretroviral therapy. The source is a young man with HIV. Both conserved end residues are part of each CDR3.

J,V,CDR3
TRBJ1-1,TRBV2,CASRLTENTEAFF
TRBJ2-5,TRBV6-6,CASSYSGETQYF
TRBJ2-3,TRBV18,CASSPQPSSTDTQYF
TRBJ1-3,TRBV5-4,CASSLARQGDTIYF
TRBJ2-1,TRBV28,CASRRGASGLYYNEQFF
TRBJ2-3,TRBV4-3,CASSQGGTGDTQYF
TRBJ1-1,TRBV6-1,CASSEWRGGGTEAFF
TRBJ2-3,TRBV2,CASSEAPYRAVTDTQYF
TRBJ1-3,TRBV9,CASSLRVGSGNTIYF
TRBJ1-1,TRBV7-9,CASTPPGGTEAFF
TRBJ1-1,TRBV25-1,CASSELQGMNTEAFF
TRBJ1-5,TRBV28,CASSSWTGRRGNQPQHF
TRBJ1-4,TRBV7-2,CASSYAGMGKKLFF
TRBJ2-5,TRBV6-5,CASRRDSNGGETQYF
TRBJ2-2,TRBV11-2,CASSLGLAGRGELFF
TRBJ1-6,TRBV25-1,CASSELGTENSPLHF
TRBJ2-1,TRBV4-1,CASSQRDSGNEQFF
TRBJ1-1,TRBV6-6,CASRPGRNTEAFF
TRBJ2-5,TRBV4-1,CASSAPGETQYF
TRBJ2-4,TRBV7-8,CASSLTRLAGKNIQYF
TRBJ2-1,TRBV5-1,CASSVSGGASRSYNEQFF
TRBJ2-3,TRBV11-2,CASSSRLAGAYRGTDTQYF
TRBJ1-1,TRBV4-2,CASSYTGNPEAFF
TRBJ2-1,TRBV15,CATQGLAGVDEQFF
TRBJ2-5,TRBV5-6,CASSLGAWGHETQYF
TRBJ2-1,TRBV4-2,CASSQSASSYNEQFF
TRBJ2-5,TRBV5-1,CASSVRDRVLQETQYF
TRBJ2-3,TRBV19,CASSLGLGNSTDTQYF
TRBJ2-3,TRBV4-1,CASSHEGTGRETDTQYF
TRBJ1-6,TRBV2,CASSRGYSPLHF
TRBJ1-1,TRBV4-1,CASSQATGMNTEAFF
TRBJ2-2,TRBV7-8,CASSPQRASGVTNTGELFF
TRBJ1-6,TRBV5-4,CASSLAQYNSPLHF
TRBJ1-2,TRBV7-2,CASSLGGAGSYGYTF
TRBJ2-7,TRBV7-3,CASSGTFAPLEEQYF
TRBJ2-7,TRBV5-8,CASSLGSQGLSSYEQYF
TRBJ2-7,TRBV13,CASSWGRELEQYF
TRBJ1-5,TRBV19,CASTTLAQPQHF
TRBJ2-7,TRBV5-1,CASCGGIGNEQYF
TRBJ1-4,TRBV28,CASSLASTNEKLFF
TRBJ2-1,TRBV13,CASSLINRGLYNEQFF
TRBJ2-1,TRBV4-1,CASSQVYPAGGDVNEQFF
TRBJ1-6,TRBV7-6,CASSSAITGFGSPLHF
TRBJ1-5,TRBV30,CAWSLTASNQPQHF
TRBJ1-4,TRBV29-1,CSGMTGVNEKLFF